These 26 T cell receptor beta chains were sequenced from one sample in a study of T cells in Graves' hyperthyroidism and ophthalmopathy. RNA transcripts gave rise to amplified TCR beta CDR3 regions. Researchers ran a first-round RT-PCR on the TCR CDR3 using the HTBI primer set. MiXCR, run by TCRdb on the multiplex PCR reads, gives a single entry per CDR3 protein. Found here are about 600,000 distinct CDR3 sequences, 14% of them singletons; the top ten hold 7.1%. Sequenced material: blood. The receptors come from a woman aged 18-29 years with Graves' ophthalmopathy.

This clonotype was detected ten times or more. The rearrangement links TRBV28 to TRBJ1-1, with 8 positions matching TRBD1. Germline trimming cut 3 bases from V and 3 bases from J; bases unmatched to any gene: 9. Germline V CDR1 and CDR2: MDHEN, SYDVKM. The CDR3 has 16 residues. Here the CDR3 DNA reads TGTGCCAGCAGTTTGCAGGGGGCAGGATCGGACACTGAAGCTTTCTTT. Translated, it gives CASSLQGAGSDTEAFF.

This clonotype was counted many times. The chain links TRBV30 to TRBJ1-1; D is uncertain. Germline values: CDR1 GTSNPN, CDR2 SVGIG (reference sequence). V gave up 3 bases and J gave up 3 bases, with 11 bases separating them. The CDR3 spans 13 residues. CDR3 nucleotide sequence: TGTGCCTGGAGGAAACTGAGCTACACTGAAGCTTTCTTT. Protein: CAWRKLSYTEAFF.

This clonotype was found once. One base away lies a much larger clone, so this may be a sequencing read error. A read error is likely, as this CDR3 ends without the conserved phenylalanine or tryptophan. The rearrangement joins TRBV6-1 to TRBJ2-1, with 8 bases identical to TRBD1. The CDR3 loop spans 17 amino acids. Unmatched junction bases numbered 15, after V lost 6 bases and J lost 5 bases. The germline V gene encodes CDR1 MNHNS and CDR2 SASEGT. DNA of the CDR3: TGTGCCAGCAGATCTTTCACAGGGGGGAAGGTGAACAATGAGCAGTTCTCC. Residues: CASRSFTGGKVNNEQFS.

This clonotype came up a few times. The chain is built from TRBV28 and TRBJ1-4, with D maybe TRBD1 (6 bases). The V and J ends lost 3 bases and 3 bases respectively, with 11 bases between them. Germline CDR1 MDHEN, CDR2 SYDVKM. The length of the CDR3 is 15 residues. CDR3 sequence: CASSFEDRANEKLFF. The DNA of the CDR3 is TGTGCCAGCAGTTTCGAGGACAGAGCTAATGAAAAACTGTTTTTT.

This clonotype appeared a single time. This rearrangement joins TRBV7-2 to TRBJ2-1; possibly TRBD1 or TRBD2 for D (5 bases each). The CDR3 is 15 amino acids. CDR1 and CDR2 from the germline V gene are SGHTA and FQGNSA. With 4 bases removed from V and 4 bases from J, the gap between germline ends came to 14 bases. This CDR3 reads CASSSRDDGYNEQFF. In DNA, the CDR3 is TGTGCCAGCAGCTCCCGGGACGATGGGTACAATGAGCAGTTCTTC.

This clonotype has more than one count but fewer than ten. The rearrangement links TRBV9 to TRBJ2-2, with 8 bases that match TRBD1. V was pared by 2 bases and J by 6 bases, with 9 bases of the junction left unmatched. CDR3 size: 16 residues. Germline V CDR1 and CDR2: SGDLS, YYNGEE. The CDR3 sequence is CASSVPRGLASGELFF. CDR3 DNA: TGTGCCAGCAGCGTCCCCAGGGGGCTAGCGTCCGGGGAGCTGTTTTTT.

The V call is TRBV25-1, the J call TRBJ1-2; the D gene is possibly TRBD1 (6 bases). V lost 7 bases and J lost 5, with 14 bases in between. The germline V gene encodes CDR1 MGHDK and CDR2 SYGVNS. The CDR3 sequence is 13 residues long. CDR3 in amino acids: CASNPGQGYGYTF. The CDR3 DNA reads TGTGCCAGCAACCCGGGACAAGGGTATGGCTACACCTTC.

The table lists this clonotype with many counts. J is TRBJ2-1 and V is TRBV5-1; 12 nucleotides agree with TRBD2. The CDR3 runs 17 residues. Per germline, CDR1 SGHRS and CDR2 YFSETQ. The ends lost 4 bases at V and 4 bases at J; junction bases unmatched: 9. CDR3 region: CASSRTSSGGGYNEQFF. In DNA form, the CDR3 reads TGCGCCAGCAGCAGAACATCTAGCGGGGGGGGATACAATGAGCAGTTCTTC. Drawing the rest from reference TRBV5-1 and TRBJ2-1, the complete variable domain is KAGVTQTPRYLIKTRGQQVTLSCSPISGHRSVSWYQQTPGQGLQFLFEYFSETQRNKGNFPGRFSGRQFSNSRSEMNVSTLELGDSALYLCASSRTSSGGGYNEQFFGPGTRLTVL.

This clonotype was seen more than once but under ten times. The V gene is TRBV6-5, the J gene TRBJ2-5; D might be TRBD1 (5 bases). The germline V and J ends were trimmed by 1 base and 1 base, with 10 bases remaining between them. There are 15 residues in the CDR3. Per the germline V gene, CDR1 is MNHEY and CDR2 is SVGAGI. Here the CDR3 reads CASSYLGALQETQYF. As DNA, the CDR3 is TGTGCCAGCAGTTACTTAGGGGCCCTCCAAGAGACCCAGTACTTC.

V usage is TRBV7-6 and J usage is TRBJ1-5; D is perhaps TRBD1 (5 bases). V was clipped by 1 base and J by 0 bases, with 16 bases between them. This CDR3 region has 18 residues. Germline V gene data show CDR1 as SGHVS and CDR2 as FNYEAQ. CDR3 region: CASSLGGAGIYSNQPQHF. CDR3 coding DNA: TGTGCCAGCAGCTTAGGAGGGGCAGGAATATATAGCAATCAGCCCCAGCATTTT.

This clonotype was seen repeatedly, ten times or more. V and J are TRBV30 and TRBJ2-3; unclear D gene. CDR3 size: 12 residues. Germline-derived CDR1 and CDR2 are GTSNPN and SVGIG (reference sequence). The V and J ends lost 2 bases and 2 bases respectively, with 5 bases between them. The chain's CDR3 is CAWSRTTDTQYF. CDR3 sequence (DNA): TGTGCCTGGAGTAGAACCACAGATACGCAGTATTTT. Variable domain in full (rest from reference TRBV30 and TRBJ2-3): SQTIHQWPATLVQPVGSPLSLECTVEGTSNPNLYWYRQAAGRGLQLLFYSVGIGQISSEVPQNLSASRPQDRQFILSSKKLLLSDSGFYLCAWSRTTDTQYFGPGTRLTVL.

This clonotype was recorded a few times. This rearrangement joins TRBV4-1 to TRBJ2-7; TRBD2 matches at 7 bases. The germline CDR1 and CDR2 sequences are MGHRA and YSYEKL. J lost 3 bases, V lost 4 bases, and 6 bases had no gene match. CDR3 size: 14 residues. The CDR3 spells CASSLGGRVYEQYF. The DNA for the CDR3 is TGCGCCAGCAGCCTCGGCGGGAGAGTCTACGAGCAGTACTTC.

With regard to this clonotype: A much larger clone differs from this one at a single base, so this may be a read error. The chain employs TRBV9 and TRBJ1-2, with 10 bases aligning to TRBD1. Germline V gives CDR1 SGDLS, CDR2 YYNGEE. Trimming at V came to 0 bases and at J to 6 bases, leaving 11 bases not matched to a gene. CDR3 length: 17 amino acids. This chain's CDR3 is CASSVDAGFDRGHGYTF. CDR3 in DNA: TGTGCCAGCAGCGTAGATGCGGGCTTTGACAGGGGGCATGGCTACACCTTC.

The sample holds many counts of this clonotype. This chain connects TRBV29-1 to TRBJ1-1; D might be TRBD1 (6 bases). Trimming cost V 2 bases and J 3 bases, with 16 bases left between them. The CDR3 is made up of 15 amino acids. The germline V gene has CDR1 SQVTM and CDR2 ANQGSEA. The CDR3 reads CSVEPRVRGDTEAFF. The CDR3 DNA reads as TGCAGCGTTGAACCCAGGGTGAGGGGGGACACTGAAGCTTTCTTT.

This clonotype was counted a few times. V gene TRBV5-5 combines with J gene TRBJ1-1; unclear D gene. Trimming removed 2 bases from V and 5 bases from J, with 19 bases in between. The CDR3 covers 16 residues. In germline, CDR1 is SGHKS, CDR2 YYEKEE (reference sequence). CDR3 in amino acids: CASSFPGPSFRTEAFF. CDR3 coding DNA: TGTGCCAGCAGCTTCCCGGGCCCTAGTTTTCGGACTGAAGCTTTCTTT.

This clonotype was picked up many times. The rearrangement joins TRBV11-1 to TRBJ1-2, with D perhaps TRBD1 (5 bases). The germline V gene encodes CDR1 SGHAT and CDR2 FQDESV (reference sequence). Trimming pared 2 bases from V and 2 bases from J, leaving 12 bases between. The CDR3 covers 15 residues. CDR3 residues: CASSLIAGQNYGYTF. In DNA, the CDR3 is TGTGCCAGCAGCTTAATCGCAGGGCAAAACTATGGCTACACCTTC.

This clonotype showed up just a few times. V usage is TRBV27 and J usage is TRBJ2-2, with no clear D. Germline-derived CDR1 and CDR2 are MNHEY and SMNVEV (reference sequence). Trimming shortened V by 8 bases and J by 5 bases, and 15 bases separated the two germline ends. CDR3 length: 14 amino acids. Written as DNA, the CDR3 is TGTGCCAGCTCTACCCCTCCCGGGACCGGGGAGCTGTTTTTT. Amino acids: CASSTPPGTGELFF.

This clonotype was detected many times. The chain couples TRBV12-3 or TRBV12-4 to TRBJ2-7; D call uncertain. V dropped 8 bases and J dropped 1 base, with 9 bases sitting between them. This CDR3 is built from 12 residues. CDR3 bases: TGTGCCAGCGGTGGGTCATCCTACGAGCAGTACTTC. Translated, it gives CASGGSSYEQYF.

This clonotype has at least ten counts. The chain is built from TRBV6-2 or TRBV6-3 and TRBJ1-6; D gene ambiguous. The CDR3 length is 14 residues. Germline-derived CDR1 and CDR2 are MNHEY and SVGEGT. V lost 4 bases to trimming and J lost 7 bases, with 11 bases between them. The CDR3 loop is CASSLGEGNSPLHF. The CDR3, as DNA: TGTGCCAGCAGTTTAGGAGAAGGAAATTCACCCCTCCACTTT.

The chain carries TRBV6-9 and TRBJ2-2; 7 bases are shared with TRBD1. This CDR3 region has 14 residues. Germline trimming cut 3 bases from V and 7 bases from J; bases unmatched to any gene: 5. Germline lookup yields CDR1 MNHGY and CDR2 SVAAGI. The DNA for the CDR3 is TGTGCCAGCAGTTACGAGGGGGCTGGCGGGGAGCTGTTTTTT. Translation: CASSYEGAGGELFF.

There are many counts of this clonotype. The chain couples TRBV2 to TRBJ2-5; D is uncertain. Germline V gives CDR1 SNHLY, CDR2 FYNNEI. This CDR3 comprises 11 residues. Trimming cost V 9 bases and J 3 bases, with 8 bases left between them. The CDR3 DNA is TGTGCCAGGGGTCAAGAAGAGACCCAGTACTTC. Translating gives CARGQEETQYF.

In this sample, this clonotype turned up a few times. The V and J genes are TRBV30 and TRBJ2-5, with 10 bases that match TRBD1. Germline assignment: CDR1 GTSNPN and CDR2 SVGIG (reference sequence). The CDR3 is made up of 18 amino acids. Germline trimming cut 5 bases from V and 1 base from J; bases unmatched to any gene: 16. The CDR3 protein is CAWPGRIRDRGLQETQYF. In DNA, the CDR3 is TGTGCCTGGCCCGGGAGGATCCGGGACAGGGGCCTCCAAGAGACCCAGTACTTC.

Many counts were recorded for this clonotype. V gene TRBV11-3 combines with J gene TRBJ2-7, with D maybe TRBD1 (6 bases). There are 14 residues in the CDR3. Germline assignment: CDR1 SGHNT and CDR2 YENEEA. V dropped 3 bases and J dropped 7 bases, with 16 bases sitting between them. CDR3 sequence reads: CASSLPDRTWEQYF. CDR3 nucleotides: TGTGCCAGCAGCTTGCCCGACAGGACGTGGGAGCAGTACTTC. Based on the CDR3 plus reference TRBV11-3 and TRBJ2-7, the full variable domain is EAGVVQSPRYKIIEKKQPVAFWCNPISGHNTLYWYLQNLGQGPELLIRYENEEAVDDSQLPKDRFSAERLKGVDSTLKIQPAELGDSAVYLCASSLPDRTWEQYFGPGTRLTVT.

The V call is TRBV19, the J call TRBJ2-5; TRBD1 agrees at 7 bases. V lost 5 bases to trimming and J lost 4 bases; unmatched junction nucleotides: 4. From germline, CDR1 is LNHDA and CDR2 SQIVND (reference sequence). The CDR3 runs 13 residues. The CDR3 spells CASSSGQVETQYF. CDR3 in DNA: TGTGCCAGTAGTTCCGGACAGGTAGAGACCCAGTACTTC.

This clonotype was counted between two and nine times. This chain links TRBV6-6 with TRBJ1-2, with unresolved D. The CDR3 runs to 14 residues. Germline CDR1 and CDR2: MNHNY and SVGAGI (reference sequence). The ends were cut back, 0 bases at V and 8 bases at J, with 13 bases in the middle. The CDR3 sequence is CASSYSGGKWGYTF. CDR3 in DNA: TGTGCCAGCAGTTACTCCGGAGGAAAGTGGGGCTACACCTTC.

Only a few counts were recorded for this clonotype. One end of the junction does not line up with germline, which may come from a read error. This chain joins TRBV7-3 and TRBJ1-1; maybe TRBD1 (5 bases). Germline CDR1 SGHTA, CDR2 FQGTGA. The CDR3 covers 13 residues. The DNA for the CDR3 is TGTGCCAGCGGCTTAACAGGGAACACTGAAGCTTTCTTT. Its translation is CASGLTGNTEAFF.